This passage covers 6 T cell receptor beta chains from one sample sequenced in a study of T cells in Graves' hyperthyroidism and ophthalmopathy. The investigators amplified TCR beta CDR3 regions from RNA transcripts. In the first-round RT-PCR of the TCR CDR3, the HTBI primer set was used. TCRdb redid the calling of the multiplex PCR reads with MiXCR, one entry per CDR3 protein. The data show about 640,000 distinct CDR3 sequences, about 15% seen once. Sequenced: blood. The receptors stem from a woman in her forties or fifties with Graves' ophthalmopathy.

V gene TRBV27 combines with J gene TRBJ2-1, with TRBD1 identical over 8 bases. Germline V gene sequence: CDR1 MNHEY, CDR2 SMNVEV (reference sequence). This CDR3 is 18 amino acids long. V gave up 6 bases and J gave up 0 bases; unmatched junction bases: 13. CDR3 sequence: CASRRPRRTGSSYNEQFF. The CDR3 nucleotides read TGTGCCAGCAGACGCCCAAGGAGGACAGGGAGCTCCTACAATGAGCAGTTCTTC.

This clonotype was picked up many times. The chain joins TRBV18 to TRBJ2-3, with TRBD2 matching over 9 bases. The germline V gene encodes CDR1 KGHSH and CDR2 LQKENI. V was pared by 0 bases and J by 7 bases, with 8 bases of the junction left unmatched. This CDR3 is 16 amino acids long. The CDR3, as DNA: TGTGCCAGCTCACCACCTACTACTAGCGGGTTAAATACGCAGTATTTT. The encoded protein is CASSPPTTSGLNTQYF.

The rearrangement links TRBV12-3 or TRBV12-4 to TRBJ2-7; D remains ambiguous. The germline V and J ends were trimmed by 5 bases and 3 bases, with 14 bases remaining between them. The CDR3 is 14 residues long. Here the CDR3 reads CASSPRVSNYEQYF. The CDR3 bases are TGTGCCAGCAGTCCCCGAGTCTCAAACTACGAGCAGTACTTC.

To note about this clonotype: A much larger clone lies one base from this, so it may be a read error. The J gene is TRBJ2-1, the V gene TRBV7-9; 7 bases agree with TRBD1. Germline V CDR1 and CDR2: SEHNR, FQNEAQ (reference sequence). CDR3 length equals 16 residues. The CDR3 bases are TGTGTCAGCAGCTTAGAGGGGGCTGGCTCCTACAATGAGCAGTTCTTC. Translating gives CVSSLEGAGSYNEQFF.

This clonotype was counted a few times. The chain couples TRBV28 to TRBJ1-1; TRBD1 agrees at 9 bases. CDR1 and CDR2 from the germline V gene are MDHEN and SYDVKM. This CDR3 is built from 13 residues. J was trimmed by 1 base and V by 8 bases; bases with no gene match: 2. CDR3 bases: TGTGCCAGCCGACAGGGGGGGAACACTGAAGCTTTCTTT. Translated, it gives CASRQGGNTEAFF. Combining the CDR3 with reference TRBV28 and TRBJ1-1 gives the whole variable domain DVKVTQSSRYLVKRTGEKVFLECVQDMDHENMFWYRQDPGLGLRLIYFSYDVKMKEKGDIPEGYSVSREKKERFSLILESASTNQTSMYLCASRQGGNTEAFFGQGTRLTVV.

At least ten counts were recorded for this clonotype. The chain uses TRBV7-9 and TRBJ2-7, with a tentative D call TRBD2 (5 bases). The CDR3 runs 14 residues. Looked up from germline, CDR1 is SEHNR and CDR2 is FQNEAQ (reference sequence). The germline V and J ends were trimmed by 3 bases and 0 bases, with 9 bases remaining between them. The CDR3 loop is CASSLVGNSYEQYF. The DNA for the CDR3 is TGTGCCAGCAGCTTGGTCGGGAACTCCTACGAGCAGTACTTC.